This record looks at one T cell receptor beta chain sequence and its context. TCRdb re-called the 5' RACE reads; every CDR3 protein appears as one record, without DNA. This specimen shows around 230,000 distinct CDR3 sequences; the ten leading clones hold approximately 1.5%. This entry comes from a study of monozygotic twins with inflammatory bowel disease. The clonotype comes from a human donor with ulcerative colitis or Crohn's disease, or a healthy co-twin of an affected twin (not recorded which). The specimen was blood.

CDR3 loop: CASSLRRGDTKETQYF. The chain carries TRBV12-3 or TRBV12-4 and TRBJ2-5; the TCRdb call, TRBD2, lacks DNA for checking. The CDR3 contains 16 residues.